This entry concerns a single TCR beta chain. Its antigen remains undetermined. It has no much larger one-base neighbor in the sample; base qualities were not kept. Library preparation employed PCR. For sequencing, an Illumina HiSeq 2500 was employed. To normalize quantification of the TCRbeta repertoire, the TCR libraries were built with molecular barcoding that relied on unique molecular identifiers. TCRdb itself trimmed the public reads at Q25 with fastp, ran MiXCR and retained productive beta chains. Identical CDR3 protein sequences are pooled into one entry, listed with their most common genes and DNA. This sample holds some 350,000 distinct CDR3 sequences; 15% to 20% were observed only once. 35% to 50% of the sample rests with the top ten. Read against the paper, the sample's treatment or condition label means: allogeneic hematopoietic cell transplantation with graft depleted of TCRalphabeta T cells and CD19 B cells. Transplant recipients were children who received TCRalphabeta/CD19-depleted allogeneic hematopoietic cell grafts.

Spanning cysteine to phenylalanine, the CDR3 consists of 14 amino acids. Only CDR3 DNA is held: 42 bases, read in frame from base 1. Germline trimming amounts to 4 bases on V and 6 bases on J, with 11 as the count of junction bases outside the gene matches. The germline V gene (reference sequence) yields DFQATT for CDR1 and SNEGSKA for CDR2. The sample originates from a study of T-cell reconstitution after alpha-beta-depleted transplantation in children (dated by TCRdb to 2016 to 2018). A note on the overall study: The study quantitatively tracked T-cell immune reconstitution after TCRalphabeta/CD19-depleted allogeneic hematopoietic cell transplantation in children using TCR repertoire profiling.

What the authors observed across the whole study: The apparently early recovery of alphabetaT-cell counts about two months after transplant reportedly depended on only several hundred rapidly expanded clones that came from non-depleted graft cells. In some patients, high TCRbeta diversity at day 60 was attributed to recipient T cells and intrathymic progenitors that had survived conditioning. The frequencies of hyperexpanded clones fell over the following months, and after one year, T-cell counts and TCRbeta diversity were mostly attributed to newly produced T cells.

The sequencing used PBMCs, mostly from graft donor cells, collected 360 days after TCRalphabeta/CD19-depleted stem cell transplant. Recombination connected TRBV20-1 to TRBJ2-5, with TRBD1 identical over 7 junction bases. The receptor was isolated from a male patient aged 2-10 years who had a stem cell transplant for acute lymphoblastic leukemia, so the T cells may come from the graft donor. The CDR3 corresponds to CSANRGQLKKTQYF. Read as DNA, the sequence is TGCAGTGCTAATAGGGGACAGCTAAAGAAGACCCAGTACTTC.